The rows below give T cell receptor beta chains drawn from one sample of a study of cytomegalovirus exposure and HLA in healthy donors. Generated by immunoSEQ multiplex PCR, the TCRdb table keeps only in-frame clones and is missing some. The table records 100,000 or so clones, roughly 79% of them present only once. The sequencing sample was made of PBMCs. All receptors come from a woman aged 40 to 50 in good health and CMV-seronegative. The CDR3 runs from the conserved cysteine through the conserved F or W. The D gene is left open where the match is weak. A row's size may be missing; if present it is once, few, many or a size class.

>TRBJ1-1|TRBV15|15|NA|once
TGTGCCACCAGCAGAGAAGCGGTTAAGAACACTGAAGCTTTCTTT
CATSREAVKNTEAFF
>TRBJ2-3|TRBV7-9|15|NA|NA
TGTGCCAGCAGCAGCGAGCCGGGGGTCACAGATACGCAGTATTTT
CASSSEPGVTDTQYF
>TRBJ2-7|TRBV6-5|12|NA|NA
TGTGCCAGCAGTTCAGGGCGCTACGAGCAGTACTTC
CASSSGRYEQYF
>TRBJ1-5|TRBV5-1|15|TRBD1|once
TGCGCCAGCAGCAAGGGGACAGGATACAATCAGCCCCAGCATTTT
CASSKGTGYNQPQHF
>TRBJ2-1|TRBV11-3|15|TRBD2|NA
TGTGCCAGCAGCTTAGGGACTAGCGGCTACAATGAGCAGTTCTTC
CASSLGTSGYNEQFF
>TRBJ1-3|TRBV6-5|14|NA|few
TGTGCCAGCAGTATGATGCTAAGTGGAAACACCATATATTTT
CASSMMLSGNTIYF
>TRBJ1-1|TRBV2|16|NA|NA
TGTGCCAGCAGGGGATATAGTGACAGCCCTAACACTGAAGCTTTCTTT
CASRGYSDSPNTEAFF
>TRBJ2-2|TRBV28|15|NA|once
TGTGCCAGCAGTTTACCGAGGGAGAACACCGGGGAGCTGTTTTTT
CASSLPRENTGELFF
>TRBJ2-5|TRBV5-1|14|NA|NA
TGCGCCAGCAGCTTATGGGACTACCAAGAGACCCAGTACTTC
CASSLWDYQETQYF
>TRBJ2-2|TRBV5-1|16|TRBD2|few
TGCGCCAGCAGCTTGGAGGGACTAGCGAACACCGGGGAGCTGTTTTTT
CASSLEGLANTGELFF
>TRBJ1-6|TRBV11-2|15|NA|NA
TGTGCCAGCAGCCTTAGCACGTCCACGAATTCCCCCCTCCACTTT
CASSLSTSTNSPLHF
>TRBJ1-2|TRBV6-5|15|NA|NA
TGTGCCAGCAGTTACTCACCCGAACAGGGCGGGGGCTACACCTTC
CASSYSPEQGGGYTF
>TRBJ2-1|TRBV5-4|15|TRBD2|NA
TGTGCCAGCAGCTTGGTAGCTAGCGGGGGTAATGAGCAGTTCTTC
CASSLVASGGNEQFF
>TRBJ2-5|TRBV5-6|14|TRBD1|NA
TGTGCCAGCAGCTTGGCGGGGACAGAAGAGACCCAGTACTTC
CASSLAGTEETQYF
>TRBJ2-7|TRBV5-4|13|NA|NA
TGTGCCAGCAGCTGGGACACCCTCTACGAGCAGTACTTC
CASSWDTLYEQYF
>TRBJ1-2|TRBV9|14|NA|NA
TGTGCCAGCAGCCCCGCGACAGGACTCTATGGCTACACCTTC
CASSPATGLYGYTF
>TRBJ2-2|TRBV27|16|NA|NA
TGTGCCAGCAGTTTATTGGTACTAGGGAACACCGGGGAGCTGTTTTTT
CASSLLVLGNTGELFF
>TRBJ2-3|TRBV9|16|NA|NA
TGTGCCAGCAGCGTACTCGCCCAGGGTAGCACAGATACGCAGTATTTT
CASSVLAQGSTDTQYF
>TRBJ1-5|TRBV19|13|NA|NA
TGTGCCAGTAGTATTACCTACAATCAGCCCCAGCATTTT
CASSITYNQPQHF
>TRBJ1-1|TRBV4-3|14|TRBD1|NA
TGCGCCAGCTCCCGGGGGACAGGGAGGACTGAAGCTTTCTTT
CASSRGTGRTEAFF
>TRBJ2-1|TRBV5-3|16|TRBD2|NA
TGTGCCAGAAGCTTAAGTCGGCTAGCGGAATACAATGAGCAGTTCTTC
CARSLSRLAEYNEQFF
>TRBJ2-1|TRBV6-6|15|TRBD2|NA
TGTGCCAGCAGCCCAGCGGGGGTTCCCTACAATGAGCAGTTCTTC
CASSPAGVPYNEQFF
>TRBJ2-3|TRBV5-1|16|TRBD2|NA
TGCGCCAGCAGCTTGAGTAGCGGGAGTGGACCAGATACGCAGTATTTT
CASSLSSGSGPDTQYF
>TRBJ2-5|TRBV15|15|TRBD1|NA
TGTGCCACCAGCAACGTAGGACAGGCATGGGAGACCCAGTACTTC
CATSNVGQAWETQYF
>TRBJ2-1|TRBV19|16|TRBD2|NA
TGTGCCAGTAGCCTAAGGGGACTAGACTTCTACAATGAGCAGTTCTTC
CASSLRGLDFYNEQFF
>TRBJ2-1|TRBV11-2|16|TRBD1|NA
TGTGCCAGCAGCTTAAATGGACAGGGGGTCTACAATGAGCAGTTCTTC
CASSLNGQGVYNEQFF
>TRBJ1-4|TRBV7-9|15|TRBD1|NA
TGTGCCAGCAGCCCCGGGACAGAGCAGAATGAAAAACTGTTTTTT
CASSPGTEQNEKLFF